This paragraph reports one TCR beta chain. Scientists amplified the TCR beta CDR3 regions from RNA transcripts. Second-round multiplex PCR came after first-round RT-PCR with HTBI primers. TCRdb fed the multiplex PCR reads into MiXCR, producing one record per CDR3 protein. In the table there are around 1,200,000 distinct CDR3 sequences, 35% to 45% of which are singletons. The sample comes from a study of Graves' ophthalmopathy and Graves' hyperthyroidism. Germline V gene sequence: CDR1 SEHNR, CDR2 FQNEAQ (reference sequence). The CDR3 runs to 16 residues. V was cut by 3 bases and J by 3 bases, with 17 bases left in between.

Sequencing used peripheral blood or thyroid tissue (not recorded which). The receptor was isolated from an adult man with Graves' hyperthyroidism. V is TRBV7-9 and J is TRBJ1-1, with D unresolved. In DNA, the CDR3 is TGTGCCAGCAGCTTGGAGGGTATTCCCTCGTACACTGAAGCTTTCTTT. This gives the protein CASSLEGIPSYTEAFF.